This TCR beta chain was profiled in a study of T cell changes during pregnancy in multiple sclerosis. Trimming shortened V by 2 bases and J by 4 bases, and 6 bases separated the two germline ends. This CDR3 is 12 amino acids long. Germline CDR1 reads SGHTS; CDR2 reads YDEGEE. The sample holds one count of this clone. The method was immunoSEQ multiplex PCR; TCRdb's version includes in-frame clones alone and lacks a portion of them. The sample lists tens of thousands of clones; about 94% were seen once. Sequenced here: CD4+ T cells from peripheral blood mononuclear cells, sampled in the first trimester of pregnancy. The receptor was derived from a female donor with multiple sclerosis, enrolled in a pregnancy study. This chain uses TRBV5-8 with TRBJ2-5; D not certain. DNA of the CDR3: TGTGCCAGCAGCTTAAGAGGAGAGACCCAGTACTTC. Amino acids: CASSLRGETQYF.